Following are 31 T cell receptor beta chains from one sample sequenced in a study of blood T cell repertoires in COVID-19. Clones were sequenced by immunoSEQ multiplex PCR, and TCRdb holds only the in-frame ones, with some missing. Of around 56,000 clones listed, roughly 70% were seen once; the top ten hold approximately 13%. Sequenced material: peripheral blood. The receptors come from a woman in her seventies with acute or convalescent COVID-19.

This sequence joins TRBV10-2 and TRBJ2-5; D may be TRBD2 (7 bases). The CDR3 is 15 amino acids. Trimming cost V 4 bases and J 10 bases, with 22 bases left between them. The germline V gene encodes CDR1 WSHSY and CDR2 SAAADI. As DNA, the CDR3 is TGCGCCAGCAGTGGGACTAGATTCGGAAGGGGGGTCCAGTACTTC. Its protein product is CASSGTRFGRGVQYF.

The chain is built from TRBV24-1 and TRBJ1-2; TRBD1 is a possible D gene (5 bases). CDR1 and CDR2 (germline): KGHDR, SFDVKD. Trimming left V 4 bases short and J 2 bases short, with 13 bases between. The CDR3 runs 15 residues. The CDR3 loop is CATSEEDQGNYGYTF. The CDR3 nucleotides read TGTGCCACCAGTGAAGAGGACCAGGGCAACTATGGCTACACCTTC.

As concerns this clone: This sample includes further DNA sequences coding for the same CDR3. The CDR3 coding sequence is TGTGCCAGCAGCTCTAGGACAGAAGCTTTCTTT. Its protein product is CASSSRTEAFF. The chain combines TRBV7-9 with TRBJ1-1; TRBD1 might be the D (5 bases). The CDR3 contains 11 residues. V shed 4 bases and J shed 8 bases, with 8 bases lying between them. Germline assignment: CDR1 SEHNR and CDR2 FQNEAQ (reference sequence).

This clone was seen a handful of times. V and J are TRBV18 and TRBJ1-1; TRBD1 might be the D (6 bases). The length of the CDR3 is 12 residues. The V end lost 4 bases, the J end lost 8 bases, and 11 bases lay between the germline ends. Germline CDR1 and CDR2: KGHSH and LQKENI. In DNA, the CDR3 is TGTGCCAGCTCACAGGCAGGGGCCGAAGCTTTCTTT. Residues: CASSQAGAEAFF.

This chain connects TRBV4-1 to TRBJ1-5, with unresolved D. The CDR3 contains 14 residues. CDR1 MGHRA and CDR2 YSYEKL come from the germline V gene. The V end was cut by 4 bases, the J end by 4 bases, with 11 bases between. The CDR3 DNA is TGCGCCAGCAGCCTTGGGTTACTAAATCAGCCCCAGCATTTT. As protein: CASSLGLLNQPQHF.

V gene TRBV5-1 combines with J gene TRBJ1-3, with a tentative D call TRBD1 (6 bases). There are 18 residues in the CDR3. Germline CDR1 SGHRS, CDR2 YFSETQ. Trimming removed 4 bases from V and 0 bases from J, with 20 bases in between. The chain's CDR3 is CASSPRGGALSSGNTIYF. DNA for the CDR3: TGCGCCAGCAGCCCCCGGGGGGGGGCTCTAAGCTCTGGAAACACCATATATTTT.

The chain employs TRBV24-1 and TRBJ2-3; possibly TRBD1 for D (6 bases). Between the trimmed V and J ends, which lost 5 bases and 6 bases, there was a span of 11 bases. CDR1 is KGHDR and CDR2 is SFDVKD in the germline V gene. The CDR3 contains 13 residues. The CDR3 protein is CATSVSGVDTQYF. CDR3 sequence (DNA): TGTGCCACCAGTGTTTCAGGGGTGGATACGCAGTATTTT.

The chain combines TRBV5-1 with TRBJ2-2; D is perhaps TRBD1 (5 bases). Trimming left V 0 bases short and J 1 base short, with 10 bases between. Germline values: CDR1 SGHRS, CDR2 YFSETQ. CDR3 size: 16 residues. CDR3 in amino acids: CASSLAVTVNTGELFF. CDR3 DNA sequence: TGCGCCAGCAGCTTGGCCGTGACAGTGAACACCGGGGAGCTGTTTTTT.

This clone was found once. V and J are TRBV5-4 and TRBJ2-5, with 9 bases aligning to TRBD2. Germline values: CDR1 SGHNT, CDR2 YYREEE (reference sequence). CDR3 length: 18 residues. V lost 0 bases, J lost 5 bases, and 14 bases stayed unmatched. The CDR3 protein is CASSLDPYGGGAEETQYF. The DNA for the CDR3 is TGTGCCAGCAGCTTGGACCCCTATGGCGGGGGGGCCGAGGAGACCCAGTACTTC.

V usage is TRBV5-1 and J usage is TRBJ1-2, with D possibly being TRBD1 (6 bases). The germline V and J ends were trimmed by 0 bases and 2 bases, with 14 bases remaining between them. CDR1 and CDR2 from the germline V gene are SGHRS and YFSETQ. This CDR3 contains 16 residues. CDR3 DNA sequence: TGCGCCAGCAGCTTGGAAGGAAAAGGGGGAAACTATGGCTACACCTTC. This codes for CASSLEGKGGNYGYTF. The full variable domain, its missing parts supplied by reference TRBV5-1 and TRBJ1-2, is KAGVTQTPRYLIKTRGQQVTLSCSPISGHRSVSWYQQTPGQGLQFLFEYFSETQRNKGNFPGRFSGRQFSNSRSEMNVSTLELGDSALYLCASSLEGKGGNYGYTFGSGTRLTVV.

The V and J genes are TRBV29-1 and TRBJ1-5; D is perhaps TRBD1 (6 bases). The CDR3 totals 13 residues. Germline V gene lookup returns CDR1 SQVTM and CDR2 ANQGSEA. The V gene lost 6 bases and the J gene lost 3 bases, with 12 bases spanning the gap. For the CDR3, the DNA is TGCAGCGTACAGGGAGCCTACAATCAGCCCCAGCATTTT. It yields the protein CSVQGAYNQPQHF. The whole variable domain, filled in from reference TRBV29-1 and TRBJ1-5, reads SAVISQKPSRDICQRGTSLTIQCQVDSQVTMMFWYRQQPGQSLTLIATANQGSEATYESGFVIDKFPISRPNLTFSTLTVSNMSPEDSSIYLCSVQGAYNQPQHFGDGTRLSIL.

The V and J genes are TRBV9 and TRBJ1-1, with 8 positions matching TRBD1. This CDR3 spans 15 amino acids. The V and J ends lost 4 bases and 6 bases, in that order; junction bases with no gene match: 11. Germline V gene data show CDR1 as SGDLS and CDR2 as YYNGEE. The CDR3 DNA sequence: TGTGCCAGCAGCCTCAATGGACAGGGAAGTCCTGAAGCTTTCTTT. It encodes CASSLNGQGSPEAFF.

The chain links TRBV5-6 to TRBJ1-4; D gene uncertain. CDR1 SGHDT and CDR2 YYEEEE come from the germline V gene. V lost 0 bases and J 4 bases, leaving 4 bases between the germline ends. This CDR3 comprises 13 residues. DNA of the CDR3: TGTGCCAGCAGCTTGGGCGGTAATGAAAAACTGTTTTTT. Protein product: CASSLGGNEKLFF.

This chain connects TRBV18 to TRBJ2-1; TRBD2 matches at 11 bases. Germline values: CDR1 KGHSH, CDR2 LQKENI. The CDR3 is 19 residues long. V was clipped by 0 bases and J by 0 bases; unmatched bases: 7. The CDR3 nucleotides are TGTGCCAGCTCACCACCGCTAGCGGGGGGTCCGAGCTCCTACAATGAGCAGTTCTTC. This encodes CASSPPLAGGPSSYNEQFF.

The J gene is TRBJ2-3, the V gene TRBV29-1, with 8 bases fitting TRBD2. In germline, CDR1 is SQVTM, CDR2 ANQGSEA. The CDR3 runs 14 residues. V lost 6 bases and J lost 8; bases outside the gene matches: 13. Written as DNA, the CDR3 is TGCAGCGTGCCACCGGGACTAGACCGAGGTACGCAGTATTTT. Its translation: CSVPPGLDRGTQYF.

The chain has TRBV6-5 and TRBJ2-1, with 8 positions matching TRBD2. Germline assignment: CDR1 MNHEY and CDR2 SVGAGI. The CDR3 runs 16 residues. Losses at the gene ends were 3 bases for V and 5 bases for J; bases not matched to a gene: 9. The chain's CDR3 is CASSYSFSGTHNEQFF. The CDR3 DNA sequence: TGTGCCAGCAGTTATTCTTTTAGCGGGACCCACAATGAGCAGTTCTTC.

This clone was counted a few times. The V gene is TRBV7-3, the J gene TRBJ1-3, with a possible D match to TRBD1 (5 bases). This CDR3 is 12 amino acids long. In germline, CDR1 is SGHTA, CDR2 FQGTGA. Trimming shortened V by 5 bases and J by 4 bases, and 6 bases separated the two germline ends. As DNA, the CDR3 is TGTGCCAGCAGCCCAGGGGGAAACACCATATATTTT. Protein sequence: CASSPGGNTIYF.

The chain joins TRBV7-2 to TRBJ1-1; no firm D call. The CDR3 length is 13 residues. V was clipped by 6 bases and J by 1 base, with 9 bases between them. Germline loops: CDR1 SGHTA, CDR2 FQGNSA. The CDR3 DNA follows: TGTGCCAGCAGATATTACAGGAACACTGAAGCTTTCTTT. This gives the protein CASRYYRNTEAFF.

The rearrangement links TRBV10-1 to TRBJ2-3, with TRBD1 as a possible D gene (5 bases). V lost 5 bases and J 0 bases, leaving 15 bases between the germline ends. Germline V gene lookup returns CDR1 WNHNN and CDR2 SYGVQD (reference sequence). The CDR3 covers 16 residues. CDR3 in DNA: TGCGCCAGCAGTACGGCAGGGTCCCACAGCACAGATACGCAGTATTTT. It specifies CASSTAGSHSTDTQYF.

CDR3: CSVESAGGGPEQFF. CDR3 bases: TGCAGCGTTGAATCGGCGGGGGGGGGCCCTGAGCAGTTCTTC. The chain is built from TRBV29-1 and TRBJ2-1; TRBD2 aligns across 9 bases. The germline gives CDR1 SQVTM, CDR2 ANQGSEA. The V and J ends lost 2 bases and 9 bases, in that order; junction bases with no gene match: 8. The CDR3 covers 14 residues.

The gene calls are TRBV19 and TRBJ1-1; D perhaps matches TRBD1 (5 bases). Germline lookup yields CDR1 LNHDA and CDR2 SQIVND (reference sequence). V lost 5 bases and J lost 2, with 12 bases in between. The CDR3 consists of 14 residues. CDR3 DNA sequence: TGTGCCAGTAGTGTCCAGGGTAGCAACACTGAAGCTTTCTTT. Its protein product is CASSVQGSNTEAFF.

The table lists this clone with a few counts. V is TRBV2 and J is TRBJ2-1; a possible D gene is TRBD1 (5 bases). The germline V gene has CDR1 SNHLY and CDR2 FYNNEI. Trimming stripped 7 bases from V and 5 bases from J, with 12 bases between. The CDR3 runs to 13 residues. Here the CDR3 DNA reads TGTGCCAGCACCCTCGACAGAAACAATGAGCAGTTCTTC. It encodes CASTLDRNNEQFF.

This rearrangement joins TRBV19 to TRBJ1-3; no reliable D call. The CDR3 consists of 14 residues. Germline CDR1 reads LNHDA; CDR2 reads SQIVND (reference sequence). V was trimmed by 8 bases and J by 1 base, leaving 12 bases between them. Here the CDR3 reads CASGAWQSGNTIYF. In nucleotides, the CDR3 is TGTGCCAGTGGAGCCTGGCAGTCTGGAAACACCATATATTTT.

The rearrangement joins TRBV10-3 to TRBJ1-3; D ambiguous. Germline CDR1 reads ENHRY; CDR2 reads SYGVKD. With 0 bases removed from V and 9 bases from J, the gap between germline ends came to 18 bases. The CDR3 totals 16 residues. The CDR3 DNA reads TGTGCCATCAGTGAGTCATCTGCTTTGGGCGTAGGCACCATATATTTT. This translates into CAISESSALGVGTIYF.

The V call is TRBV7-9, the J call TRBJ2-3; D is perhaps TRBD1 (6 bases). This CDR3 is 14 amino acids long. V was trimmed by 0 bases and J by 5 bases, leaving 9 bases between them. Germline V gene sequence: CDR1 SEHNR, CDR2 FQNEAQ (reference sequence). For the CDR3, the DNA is TGTGCCAGCAGCTTAGCCAGGGGTGGAGATACGCAGTATTTT. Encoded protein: CASSLARGGDTQYF. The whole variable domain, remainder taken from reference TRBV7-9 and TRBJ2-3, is DTGVSQNPRHKITKRGQNVTFRCDPISEHNRLYWYRQTLGQGPEFLTYFQNEAQLEKSRLLSDRFSAERPKGSFSTLEIQRTEQGDSAMYLCASSLARGGDTQYFGPGTRLTVL.

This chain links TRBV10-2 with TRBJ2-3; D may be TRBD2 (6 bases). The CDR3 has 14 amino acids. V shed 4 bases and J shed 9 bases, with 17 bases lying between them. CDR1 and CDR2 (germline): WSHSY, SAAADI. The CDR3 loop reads CASSVQATRETQYF. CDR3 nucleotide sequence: TGCGCCAGCAGTGTACAAGCGACTAGAGAGACGCAGTATTTT.

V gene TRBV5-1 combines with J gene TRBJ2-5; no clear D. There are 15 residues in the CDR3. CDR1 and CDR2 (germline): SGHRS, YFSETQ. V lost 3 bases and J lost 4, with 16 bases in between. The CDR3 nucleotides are TGCGCCAGCAGCTCCTCTCCCGTACCCGGAGAGACCCAGTACTTC. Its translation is CASSSSPVPGETQYF.

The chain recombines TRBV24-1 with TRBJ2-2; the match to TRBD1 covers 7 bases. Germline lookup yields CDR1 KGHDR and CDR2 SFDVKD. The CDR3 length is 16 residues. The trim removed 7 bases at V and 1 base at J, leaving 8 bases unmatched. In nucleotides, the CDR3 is TGTGCCACCAGGGACACAGGGGTCGGGAACACCGGGGAGCTGTTTTTT. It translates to CATRDTGVGNTGELFF.

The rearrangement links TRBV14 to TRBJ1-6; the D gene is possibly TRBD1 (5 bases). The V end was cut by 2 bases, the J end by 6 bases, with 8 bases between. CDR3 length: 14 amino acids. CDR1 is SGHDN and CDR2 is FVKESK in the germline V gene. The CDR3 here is CASSQRQTNSPLHF. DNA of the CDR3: TGTGCCAGCAGCCAAAGACAGACTAATTCACCCCTCCACTTT.

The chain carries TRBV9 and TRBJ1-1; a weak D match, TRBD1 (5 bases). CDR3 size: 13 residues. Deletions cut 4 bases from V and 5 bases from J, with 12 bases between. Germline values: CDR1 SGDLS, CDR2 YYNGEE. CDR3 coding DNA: TGTGCCAGCAGCTTTGGCCAGGGAACTGAAGCTTTCTTT. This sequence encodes CASSFGQGTEAFF.

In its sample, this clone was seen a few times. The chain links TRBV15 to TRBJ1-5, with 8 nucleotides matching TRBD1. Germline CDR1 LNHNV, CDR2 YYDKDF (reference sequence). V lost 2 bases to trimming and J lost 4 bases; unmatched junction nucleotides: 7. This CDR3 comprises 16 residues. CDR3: CATSRIPGQVNQPQHF. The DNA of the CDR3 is TGTGCCACCAGCAGAATTCCGGGACAGGTGAATCAGCCCCAGCATTTT. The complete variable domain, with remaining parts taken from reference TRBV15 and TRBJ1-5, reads DAMVIQNPRYQVTQFGKPVTLSCSQTLNHNVMYWYQQKSSQAPKLLFHYYDKDFNNEADTPDNFQSRRPNTSFCFLDIRSPGLGDTAMYLCATSRIPGQVNQPQHFGDGTRLSIL.